This TCR beta chain was observed in a study of blood T cell repertoires in COVID-19. Study at large: Specimens from acute and convalescent COVID-19 originated in the United States, Italy and Spain.

Data came from immunoSEQ multiplex PCR; TCRdb stores just in-frame clones and leaves some out. Of around 300,000 clones detected, 75% to 90% appear once; the ten largest clones hold 3%. The germline V gene encodes CDR1 SGHRS and CDR2 YFSETQ. The V gene end was trimmed by 3 bases and the J gene end by 1 base; junction bases not matched to a gene: 1. The CDR3 has 16 amino acids. The source material was peripheral blood. The receptor was derived from a woman under 40 with active or convalescent COVID-19. This chain connects TRBV5-1 to TRBJ2-1; 13 bases agree with TRBD2. In DNA, the CDR3 is TGCGCCAGCAGCTGGACTAGCGGGGGATCCTACAATGAGCAGTTCTTC. Protein: CASSWTSGGSYNEQFF.